Each of the 3 T cell receptor beta chains below was sequenced from the same sample in a study of shared clonotypes between healthy human individuals. TCRdb's copy holds only in-frame clones and misses some; the assay was immunoSEQ multiplex PCR. This table holds about 120,000 clones, about 71% found once. The sample comprised memory CD8+ T cells sorted from blood. Subset in this sample: CD45RO+ cells pooled with CCR7-negative TemRA cells. The source is a young woman in good health.

This clone came up a few times. This rearrangement joins TRBV6-1 to TRBJ2-7; TRBD2 agrees at 8 bases. The CDR3 totals 16 residues. V trimming: 0 bases; J trimming: 6 bases; junction bases outside the gene matches: 10. Germline V gene sequence: CDR1 MNHNS, CDR2 SASEGT. The CDR3 is CASSEAIDGRVAEQYF. CDR3 bases: TGTGCCAGCAGTGAAGCAATCGACGGGAGGGTGGCCGAGCAGTACTTC.

The chain uses TRBV6-5 and TRBJ2-1; 10 positions match TRBD1. The CDR3 is made up of 15 amino acids. The V gene end was trimmed by 2 bases and the J gene end by 8 bases; junction bases not matched to a gene: 6. Germline CDR1 reads MNHEY; CDR2 reads SVGAGI. Written as DNA, the CDR3 is TGTGCCAGCAGTTACCAGGGACAGGGGTTCGATGAGCAGTTCTTC. This translates into CASSYQGQGFDEQFF.

CDR3 residues: CASSEVGDTGELFF. The CDR3, as DNA: TGTGCCAGCAGTGAAGTCGGCGATACCGGGGAGCTGTTTTTT. The chain joins TRBV6-4 to TRBJ2-2; D is undetermined. This CDR3 spans 14 amino acids. Germline V CDR1 and CDR2: MRHNA, SNTAGT. V was trimmed by 3 bases and J by 5 bases, leaving 10 bases between them.